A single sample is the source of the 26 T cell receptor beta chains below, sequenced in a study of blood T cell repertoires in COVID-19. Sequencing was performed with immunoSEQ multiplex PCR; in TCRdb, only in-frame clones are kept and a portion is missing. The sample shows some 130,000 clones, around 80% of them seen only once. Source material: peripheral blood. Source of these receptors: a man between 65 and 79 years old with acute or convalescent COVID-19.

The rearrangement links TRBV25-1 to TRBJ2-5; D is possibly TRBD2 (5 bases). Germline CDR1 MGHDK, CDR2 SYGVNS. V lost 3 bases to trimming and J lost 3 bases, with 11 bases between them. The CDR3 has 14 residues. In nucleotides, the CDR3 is TGTGCCAGCAGTGACTCGGGAACCAAAGAGACCCAGTACTTC. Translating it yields CASSDSGTKETQYF.

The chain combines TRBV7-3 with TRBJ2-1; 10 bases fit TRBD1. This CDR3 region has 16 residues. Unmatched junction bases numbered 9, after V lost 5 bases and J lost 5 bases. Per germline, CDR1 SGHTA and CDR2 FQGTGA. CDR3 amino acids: CASSKKGTGVNNEQFF. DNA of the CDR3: TGTGCCAGCAGCAAAAAGGGGACAGGGGTTAACAATGAGCAGTTCTTC. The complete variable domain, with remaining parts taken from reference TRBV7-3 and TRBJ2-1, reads GAGVSQTPSNKVTEKGKYVELRCDPISGHTALYWYRQSLGQGPEFLIYFQGTGAADDSGLPNDRFFAVRPEGSVSTLKIQRTERGDSAVYLCASSKKGTGVNNEQFFGPGTRLTVL.

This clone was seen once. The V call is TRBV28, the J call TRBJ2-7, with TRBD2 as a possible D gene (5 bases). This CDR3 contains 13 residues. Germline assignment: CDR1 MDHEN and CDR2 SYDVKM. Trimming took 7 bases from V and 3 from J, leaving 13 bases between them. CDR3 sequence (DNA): TGTGCCAGCACCGGAGGACGGAACTACGAGCAGTACTTC. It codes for CASTGGRNYEQYF.

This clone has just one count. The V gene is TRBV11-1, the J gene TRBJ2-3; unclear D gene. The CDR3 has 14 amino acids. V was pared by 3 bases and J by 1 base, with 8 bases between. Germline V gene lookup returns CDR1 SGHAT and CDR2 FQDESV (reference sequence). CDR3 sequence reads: CASSLIGGTDTQYF. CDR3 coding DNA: TGTGCCAGCAGCTTGATCGGAGGCACAGATACGCAGTATTTT.

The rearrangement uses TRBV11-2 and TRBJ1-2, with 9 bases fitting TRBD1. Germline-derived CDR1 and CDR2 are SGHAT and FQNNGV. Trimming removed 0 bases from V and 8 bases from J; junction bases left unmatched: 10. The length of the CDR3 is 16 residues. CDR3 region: CASSLEVRGQGKGYTF. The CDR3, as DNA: TGTGCCAGCAGCTTAGAGGTCCGTGGACAGGGGAAAGGCTACACCTTC. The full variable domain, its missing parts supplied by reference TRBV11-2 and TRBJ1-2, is EAGVAQSPRYKIIEKRQSVAFWCNPISGHATLYWYQQILGQGPKLLIQFQNNGVVDDSQLPKDRFSAERLKGVDSTLKIQPAKLEDSAVYLCASSLEVRGQGKGYTFGSGTRLTVV.

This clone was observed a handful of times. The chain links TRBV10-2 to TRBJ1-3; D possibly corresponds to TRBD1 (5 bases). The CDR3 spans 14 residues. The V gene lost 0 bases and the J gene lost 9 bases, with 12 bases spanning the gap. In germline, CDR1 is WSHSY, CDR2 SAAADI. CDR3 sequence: CASSESVAGVTIYF. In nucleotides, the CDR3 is TGCGCCAGCAGTGAGTCGGTGGCGGGGGTCACCATATATTTT.

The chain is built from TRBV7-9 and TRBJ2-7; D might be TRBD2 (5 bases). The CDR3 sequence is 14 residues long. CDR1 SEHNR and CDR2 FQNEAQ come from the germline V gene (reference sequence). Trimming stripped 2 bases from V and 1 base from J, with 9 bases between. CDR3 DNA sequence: TGTGCCAGCAGCTTAAAGGAGGATTCCTACGAGCAGTACTTC. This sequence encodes CASSLKEDSYEQYF.

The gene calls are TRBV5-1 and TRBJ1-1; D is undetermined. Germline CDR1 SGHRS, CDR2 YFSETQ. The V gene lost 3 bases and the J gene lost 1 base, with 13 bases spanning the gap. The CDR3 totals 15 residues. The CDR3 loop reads CASSSANVANTEAFF. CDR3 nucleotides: TGCGCCAGCAGCTCTGCAAACGTGGCGAACACTGAAGCTTTCTTT.

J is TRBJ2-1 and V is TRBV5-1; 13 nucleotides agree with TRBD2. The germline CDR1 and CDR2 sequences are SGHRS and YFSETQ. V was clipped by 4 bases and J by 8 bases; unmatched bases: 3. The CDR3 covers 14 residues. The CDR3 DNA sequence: TGCGCCAGCAGCCGGACTAGCGGGGGAGATGAGCAGTTCTTC. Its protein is CASSRTSGGDEQFF.

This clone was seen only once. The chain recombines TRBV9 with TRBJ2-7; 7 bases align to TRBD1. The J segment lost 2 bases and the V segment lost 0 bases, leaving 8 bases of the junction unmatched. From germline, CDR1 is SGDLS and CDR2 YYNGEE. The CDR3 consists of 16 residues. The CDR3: CASSVVGQLLTYEQYF. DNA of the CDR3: TGTGCCAGCAGCGTAGTGGGACAGCTCCTTACCTACGAGCAGTACTTC.

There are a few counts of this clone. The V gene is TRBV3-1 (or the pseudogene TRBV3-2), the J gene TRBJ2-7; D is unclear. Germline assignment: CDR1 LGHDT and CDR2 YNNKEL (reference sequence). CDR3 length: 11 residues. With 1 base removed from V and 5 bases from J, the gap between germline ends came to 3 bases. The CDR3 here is CASSQVNEQYF. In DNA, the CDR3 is TGTGCCAGCAGCCAAGTTAACGAGCAGTACTTC.

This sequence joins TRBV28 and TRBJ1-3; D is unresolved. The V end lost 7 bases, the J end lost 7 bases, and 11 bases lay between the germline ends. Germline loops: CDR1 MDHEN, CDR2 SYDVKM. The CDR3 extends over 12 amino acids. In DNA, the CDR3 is TGTGCCAGCACCGGGGTGGGTAACACCATATATTTT. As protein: CASTGVGNTIYF.

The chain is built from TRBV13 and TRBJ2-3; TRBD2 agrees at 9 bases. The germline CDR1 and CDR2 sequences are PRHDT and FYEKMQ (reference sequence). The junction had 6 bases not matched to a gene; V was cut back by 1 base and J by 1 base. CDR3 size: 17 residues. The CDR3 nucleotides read TGTGCCAGCAGCTTAGTCGCAGCGGGGGGCCGCACAGATACGCAGTATTTT. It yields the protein CASSLVAAGGRTDTQYF.

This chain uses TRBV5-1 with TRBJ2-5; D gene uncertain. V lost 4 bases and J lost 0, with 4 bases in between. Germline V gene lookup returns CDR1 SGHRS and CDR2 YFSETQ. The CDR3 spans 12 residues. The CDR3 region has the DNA TGCGCCAGCAGCGCGTACCAAGAGACCCAGTACTTC. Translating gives CASSAYQETQYF.

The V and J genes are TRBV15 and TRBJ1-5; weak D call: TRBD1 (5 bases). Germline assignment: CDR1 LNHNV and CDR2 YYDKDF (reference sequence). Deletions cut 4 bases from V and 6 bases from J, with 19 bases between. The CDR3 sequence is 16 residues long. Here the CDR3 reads CATSTGRSGWGQPQHF. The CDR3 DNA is TGTGCCACCAGCACAGGGAGGTCAGGGTGGGGTCAGCCCCAGCATTTT.

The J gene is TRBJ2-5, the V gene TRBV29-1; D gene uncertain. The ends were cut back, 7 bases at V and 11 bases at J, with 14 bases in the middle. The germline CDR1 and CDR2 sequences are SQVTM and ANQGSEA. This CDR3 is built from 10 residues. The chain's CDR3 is CSGGQRPQYF. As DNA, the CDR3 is TGCAGCGGGGGTCAGCGACCTCAGTACTTC.

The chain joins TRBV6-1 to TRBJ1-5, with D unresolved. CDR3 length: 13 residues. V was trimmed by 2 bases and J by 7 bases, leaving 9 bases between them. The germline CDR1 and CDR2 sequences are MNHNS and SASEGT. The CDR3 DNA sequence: TGTGCCAGCAGTGAAATCAGCGGCCAGCCCCAGCATTTT. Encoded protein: CASSEISGQPQHF.

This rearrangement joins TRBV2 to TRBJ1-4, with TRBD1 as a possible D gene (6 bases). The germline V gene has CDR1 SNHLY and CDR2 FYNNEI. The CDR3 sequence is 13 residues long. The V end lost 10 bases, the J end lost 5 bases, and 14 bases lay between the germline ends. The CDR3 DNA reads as TGTGCCACCGAAGGGGGGGCGAATGAAAAACTGTTTTTT. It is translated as CATEGGANEKLFF.

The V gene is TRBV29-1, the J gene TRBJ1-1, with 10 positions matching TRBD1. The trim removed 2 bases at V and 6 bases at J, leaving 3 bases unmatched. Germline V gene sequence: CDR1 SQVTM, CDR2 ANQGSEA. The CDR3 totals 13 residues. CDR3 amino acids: CSVERDRGAEAFF. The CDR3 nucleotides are TGCAGCGTTGAACGGGACAGGGGTGCTGAAGCTTTCTTT.

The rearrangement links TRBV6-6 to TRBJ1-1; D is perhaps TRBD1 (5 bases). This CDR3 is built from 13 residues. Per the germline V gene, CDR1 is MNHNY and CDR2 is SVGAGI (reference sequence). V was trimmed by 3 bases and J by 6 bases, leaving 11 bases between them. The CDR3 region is CASSYSARAEAFF. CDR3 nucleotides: TGTGCCAGCAGTTATTCTGCCAGGGCTGAAGCTTTCTTT.

This CDR3 is CASRSGGTGTGELFF. The CDR3 region has the DNA TGTGCCAGCAGATCAGGGGGCACAGGCACCGGGGAGCTGTTTTTT. The chain uses TRBV6-5 and TRBJ2-2; 8 bases match TRBD1. Trimming removed 6 bases from V and 4 bases from J; junction bases left unmatched: 7. The CDR3 runs to 15 residues. Germline V gene data show CDR1 as MNHEY and CDR2 as SVGAGI.

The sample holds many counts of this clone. As DNA, the CDR3 is TGTGCCACCAAGGGGAACATGAACACTGAAGCTTTCTTT. It is translated as CATKGNMNTEAFF. The V and J genes are TRBV24-1 and TRBJ1-1; D is possibly TRBD1 (5 bases). CDR3 length: 13 residues. V was clipped by 8 bases and J by 0 bases, with 9 bases between them. In germline, CDR1 is KGHDR, CDR2 SFDVKD.

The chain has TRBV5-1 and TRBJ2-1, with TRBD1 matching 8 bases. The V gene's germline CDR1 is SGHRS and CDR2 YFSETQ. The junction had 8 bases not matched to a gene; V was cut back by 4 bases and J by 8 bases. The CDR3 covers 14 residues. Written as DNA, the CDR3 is TGCGCCAGCAGCATGGGACAGGTAGGAGATGAGCAGTTCTTC. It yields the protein CASSMGQVGDEQFF.

The CDR3 nucleotides read TGTGCCAGCTCACCGATGGGGAGGGATGGCTACACCTTC. It encodes CASSPMGRDGYTF. The chain couples TRBV18 to TRBJ1-2, with D unclear. From germline, CDR1 is KGHSH and CDR2 LQKENI. The CDR3 sequence is 13 residues long. Trimming took 3 bases from V and 6 from J, leaving 11 bases between them.

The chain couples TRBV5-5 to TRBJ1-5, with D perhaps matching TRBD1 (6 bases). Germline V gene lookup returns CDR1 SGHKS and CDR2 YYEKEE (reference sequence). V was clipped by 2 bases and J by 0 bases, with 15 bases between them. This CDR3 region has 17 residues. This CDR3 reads CASSFDWTVNSNQPQHF. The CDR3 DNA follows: TGTGCCAGCAGCTTCGATTGGACAGTTAATAGCAATCAGCCCCAGCATTTT.

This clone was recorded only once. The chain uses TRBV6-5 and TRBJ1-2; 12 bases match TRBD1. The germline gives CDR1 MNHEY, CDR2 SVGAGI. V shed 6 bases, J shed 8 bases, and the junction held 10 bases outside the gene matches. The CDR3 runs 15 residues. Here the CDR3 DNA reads TGTGCCAGCAGGCACCCGGGACAGGGGGCGCAGGGCTACACCTTC. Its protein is CASRHPGQGAQGYTF.